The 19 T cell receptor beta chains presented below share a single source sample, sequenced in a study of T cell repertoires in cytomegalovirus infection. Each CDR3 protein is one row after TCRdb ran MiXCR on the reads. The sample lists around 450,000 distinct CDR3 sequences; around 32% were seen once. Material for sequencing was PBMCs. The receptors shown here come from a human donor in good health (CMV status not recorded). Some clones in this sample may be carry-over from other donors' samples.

The CDR3 sequence: CASSLSGATWGYTF. The CDR3 DNA reads TGTGCCAGCAGCTTATCAGGGGCCACCTGGGGCTACACCTTC. V is TRBV7-9 and J is TRBJ1-2; weak D call: TRBD1 (6 bases). The CDR3 covers 14 residues. Germline V lookup: CDR1 SEHNR, CDR2 FQNEAQ (reference sequence). With 2 bases removed from V and 8 bases from J, the gap between germline ends came to 15 bases.

The CDR3 loop reads CASSESGVQHNEQFF. Written as DNA, the CDR3 is TGTGCCAGCAGTGAATCCGGGGTTCAGCACAATGAGCAGTTCTTC. The rearrangement uses TRBV2 and TRBJ2-1, with D possibly matching TRBD2 (5 bases). The CDR3 totals 15 residues. The V gene's germline CDR1 is SNHLY and CDR2 FYNNEI. Trimming removed 2 bases from V and 5 bases from J, with 13 bases in between.

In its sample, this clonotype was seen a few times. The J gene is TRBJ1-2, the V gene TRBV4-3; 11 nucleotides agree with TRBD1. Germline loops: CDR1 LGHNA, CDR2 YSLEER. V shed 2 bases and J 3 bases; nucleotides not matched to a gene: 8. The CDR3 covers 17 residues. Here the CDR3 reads CASSQQRDRGLHYGYTF. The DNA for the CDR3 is TGCGCCAGCAGCCAACAACGGGACAGGGGGTTGCACTATGGCTACACCTTC.

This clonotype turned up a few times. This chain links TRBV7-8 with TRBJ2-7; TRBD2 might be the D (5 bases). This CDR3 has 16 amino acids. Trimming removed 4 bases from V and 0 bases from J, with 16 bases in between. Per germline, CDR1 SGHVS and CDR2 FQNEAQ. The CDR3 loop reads CASSSVRGKISYEQYF. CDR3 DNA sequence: TGTGCCAGCAGCTCCGTTCGGGGAAAAATCTCCTACGAGCAGTACTTC.

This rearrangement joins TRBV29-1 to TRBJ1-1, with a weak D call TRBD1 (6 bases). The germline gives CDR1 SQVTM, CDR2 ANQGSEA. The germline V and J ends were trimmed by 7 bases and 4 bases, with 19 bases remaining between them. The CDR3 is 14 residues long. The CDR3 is CSAEGDNQFTEAFF. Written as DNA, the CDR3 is TGCAGCGCGGAGGGGGACAATCAATTCACTGAAGCTTTCTTT.

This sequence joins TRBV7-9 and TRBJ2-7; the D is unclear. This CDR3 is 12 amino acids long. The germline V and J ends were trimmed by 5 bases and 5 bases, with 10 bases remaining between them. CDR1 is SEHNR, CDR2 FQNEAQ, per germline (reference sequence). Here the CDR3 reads CASSALVHEQYF. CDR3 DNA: TGTGCCAGCAGCGCCTTGGTCCACGAGCAGTACTTC.

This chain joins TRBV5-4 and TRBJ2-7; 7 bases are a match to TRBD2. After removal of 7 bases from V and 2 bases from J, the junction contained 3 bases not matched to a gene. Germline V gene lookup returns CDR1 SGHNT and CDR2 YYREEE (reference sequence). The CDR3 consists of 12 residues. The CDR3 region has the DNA TGTGCCAGCGGGGCGGGGGCCTACGAGCAGTACTTC. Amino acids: CASGAGAYEQYF.

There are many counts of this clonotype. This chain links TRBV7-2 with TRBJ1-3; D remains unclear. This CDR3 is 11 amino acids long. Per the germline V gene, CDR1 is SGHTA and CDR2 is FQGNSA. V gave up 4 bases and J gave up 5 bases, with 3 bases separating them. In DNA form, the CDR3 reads TGTGCCAGCAGCTCGAGAAACACCATATATTTT. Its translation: CASSSRNTIYF. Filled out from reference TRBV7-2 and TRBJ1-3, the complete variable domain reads GAGVSQSPSNKVTEKGKDVELRCDPISGHTALYWYRQSLGQGLEFLIYFQGNSAPDKSGLPSDRFSAERTGGSVSTLTIQRTQQEDSAVYLCASSSRNTIYFGEGSWLTVV.

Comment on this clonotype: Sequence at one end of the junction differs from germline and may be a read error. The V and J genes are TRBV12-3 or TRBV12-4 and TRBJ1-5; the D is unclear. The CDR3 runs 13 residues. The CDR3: CASSSNSNHPQHF. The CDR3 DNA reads TGTGCCAGCAGCTCAAATAGCAATCATCCCCAGCATTTT.

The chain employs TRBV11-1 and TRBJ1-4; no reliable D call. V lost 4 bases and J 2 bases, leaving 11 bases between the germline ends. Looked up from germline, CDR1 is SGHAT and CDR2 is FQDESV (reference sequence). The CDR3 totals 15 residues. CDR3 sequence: CASSYGSATNEKLFF. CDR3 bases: TGTGCCAGCAGCTATGGGTCGGCGACTAATGAAAAACTGTTTTTT.

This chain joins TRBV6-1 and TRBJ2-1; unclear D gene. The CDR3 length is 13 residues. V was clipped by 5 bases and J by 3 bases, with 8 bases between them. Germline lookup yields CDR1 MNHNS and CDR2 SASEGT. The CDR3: CASSWRNYNEQFF. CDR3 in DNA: TGTGCCAGCAGTTGGCGAAACTACAATGAGCAGTTCTTC.

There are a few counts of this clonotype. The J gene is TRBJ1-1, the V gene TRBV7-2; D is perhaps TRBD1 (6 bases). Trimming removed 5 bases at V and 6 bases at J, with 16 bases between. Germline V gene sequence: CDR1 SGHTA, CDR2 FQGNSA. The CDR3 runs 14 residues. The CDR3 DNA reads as TGTGCCAGCAGCCTTAGGGTCACAGGGTCTGAAGCTTTCTTT. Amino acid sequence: CASSLRVTGSEAFF.

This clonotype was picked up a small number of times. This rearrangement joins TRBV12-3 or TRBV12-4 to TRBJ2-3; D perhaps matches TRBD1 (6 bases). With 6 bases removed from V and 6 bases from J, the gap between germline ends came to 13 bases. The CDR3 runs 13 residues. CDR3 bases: TGTGCCAGCAGCCTACAGGGATGGGATACGCAGTATTTT. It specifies CASSLQGWDTQYF.

The CDR3 reads CASRPGTGGVWDEQFF. Written as DNA, the CDR3 is TGTGCCAGCAGACCCGGGACAGGGGGCGTATGGGATGAGCAGTTCTTC. The J gene is TRBJ2-1, the V gene TRBV6-6; TRBD1 agrees at 12 bases. The junction had 11 bases not matched to a gene; V was cut back by 6 bases and J by 8 bases. This CDR3 comprises 16 residues. CDR1 and CDR2 (germline): MNHNY, SVGAGI (reference sequence).

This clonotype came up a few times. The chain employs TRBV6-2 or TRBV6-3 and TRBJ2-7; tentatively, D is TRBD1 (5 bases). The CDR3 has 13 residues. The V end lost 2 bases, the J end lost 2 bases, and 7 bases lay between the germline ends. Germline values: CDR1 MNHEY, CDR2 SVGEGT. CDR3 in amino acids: CASSYDRTYEQYF. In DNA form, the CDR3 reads TGTGCCAGCAGTTACGACAGAACCTACGAGCAGTACTTC.

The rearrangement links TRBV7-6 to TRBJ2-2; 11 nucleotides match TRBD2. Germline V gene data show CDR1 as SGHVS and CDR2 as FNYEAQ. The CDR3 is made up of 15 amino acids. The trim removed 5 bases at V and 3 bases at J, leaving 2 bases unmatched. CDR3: CASSPSGGYTGELFF. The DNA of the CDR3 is TGTGCCAGCAGCCCTAGCGGGGGGTACACCGGGGAGCTGTTTTTT.

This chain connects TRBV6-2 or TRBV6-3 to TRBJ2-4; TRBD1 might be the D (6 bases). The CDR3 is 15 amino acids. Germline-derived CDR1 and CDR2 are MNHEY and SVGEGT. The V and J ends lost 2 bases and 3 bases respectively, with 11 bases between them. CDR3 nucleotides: TGTGCCAGCAGTTACCCAGCAGGGGTCAAAAACATTCAGTACTTC. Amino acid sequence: CASSYPAGVKNIQYF.

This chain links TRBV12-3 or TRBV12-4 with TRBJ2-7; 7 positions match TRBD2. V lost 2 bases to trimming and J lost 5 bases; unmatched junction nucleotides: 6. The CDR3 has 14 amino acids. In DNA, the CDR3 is TGTGCCAGCAGTTTAACGGGGGGTAGAGACGAGCAGTACTTC. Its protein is CASSLTGGRDEQYF.

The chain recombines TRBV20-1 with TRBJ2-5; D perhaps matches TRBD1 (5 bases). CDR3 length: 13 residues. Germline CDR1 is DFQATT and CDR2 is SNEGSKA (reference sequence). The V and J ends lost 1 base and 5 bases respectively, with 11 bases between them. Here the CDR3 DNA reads TGCAGTGCTAGAGTCGCGGCAGGGGAGACCCAGTACTTC. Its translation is CSARVAAGETQYF.